This TCR beta chain comes out of a study of OX40 agonist ivuxolimab in advanced cancers. Study overall: Patients undergoing dose escalation presented with hepatocellular carcinoma, melanoma, renal cell or head and neck cancer. Points from the study as a whole: More expanded clones were seen, on average, in CD8+ T cells than in CD4+. Low clonal expansion, among the lowest seen, marked partial responders at 0.1-3.0 mg/kg.

Measured with immunoSEQ multiplex PCR; TCRdb has only the in-frame clones, and not every one. This sample carries approximately 60,000 clones, about 90% of them seen once, and the ten largest clones take 5.5% to 8.5%. Comment on this clone: Its antigen is not known.

Autoimmune disease history or systemic immunosuppression meant exclusion. The starting material was CD4+ or CD8+ T cells sorted from blood, obtained in a trial of the OX40 agonist ivuxolimab. The receptor was isolated from an adult with an advanced solid tumor such as melanoma, head and neck, liver or kidney cancer.

DNA of the CDR3: TGTGCCAGCAGCTTGGCTGGGCTAGCGGGAGTTGAGACCCAGTACTTC. Translating it yields CASSLAGLAGVETQYF. This rearrangement joins TRBV5-6 to TRBJ2-5, with 10 bases lining up with TRBD2. The CDR3 is made up of 16 amino acids. Germline-derived CDR1 and CDR2 are SGHDT and YYEEEE. With V trimmed by 0 bases and J by 5 bases, 7 bases remained unmatched.